The TCR beta chain under discussion was sequenced for a study of blood T cells in healthy people across ages (dated by TCRdb to between 2014 and 2016). Regarding the research as a whole: In model experiments, template switching captured about one uniquely barcoded TCR beta cDNA molecule for every two T cells. Age-related changes in TCR beta repertoire diversity were measured in the study by deep sequencing normalized with unique cDNA molecular identifiers. Using the same blood draw, the study looked at two additional independent replicas of 1 million unique cDNA reads for two donors, one aged 18 to 30 and the other aged 80 or older. To avoid experimental bias, donors of different ages were distributed randomly across sequencing lanes. The donors were split into four age groups: young (average about 15 years), middle-aged (39), aged (62) and long-lived (roughly 88). The paper as a whole reports these results and caveats: Total diversity estimates from one million sequenced T cells were considered lower bounds and underestimates. Observed TCR beta diversity per million T cells fell roughly linearly with age, and a significant reduction was already apparent by age approximately 41. A strong correlation was found between observed TCR beta diversity and the percentage of naive T cells measured by flow cytometry. The long-lived group showed more naive CD4+ T cells, fewer expanded clones and increased TCR diversity than the aged group, suggesting age selection. Because profiling used bulk unsorted PBMCs, naive and antigen-experienced compartments could not be compared conclusively. Donor CMV infection status was unknown, potentially confounding age-related changes in expanded clonotypes.

The roughly 38 donors, aged 6 to 90 years, were systemically healthy Caucasian individuals from Russia. Approximately 11 milliliters of peripheral blood were drawn from each donor into EDTA-treated Vacutainer tubes. PBMCs were isolated by Ficoll-Paque density-gradient centrifugation, with at least 6.5 million obtained per sample. Trizol reagent was used to extract total RNA from PBMCs, with at least 6 micrograms per sample. Naive CD45RAhigh/CD27high T cell percentages were measured by flow cytometry on a PBMC aliquot from every donor. Germline trimming amounts to 3 bases on V and 7 bases on J, with 13 as the count of junction bases outside the gene matches. The germline V gene (reference sequence) sets CDR1 to DFQATT and CDR2 to SNEGSKA. Including cysteine and phenylalanine, the CDR3 has 17 amino acids. The sequence is cut down to CDR3 DNA, 51 bases in frame from base 1. The method behind the library was 5' RACE. Data came from an Illumina HiSeq 2500. The second PCR ran for roughly 7 to 12 cycles and used a J-beta primer mix along with a sample-barcoded 5' primer. Each TCR beta cDNA molecule received a unique molecular identifier from a template-switch 5' adaptor carrying 12 random nucleotides. At least 2.5 million CDR3-containing paired-end reads were obtained from each sample. All of the RNA was converted into first-strand cDNA using the Mint cDNA synthesis kit, with a TRBC-specific oligonucleotide serving as the primer. Following uracil-DNA glycosylase treatment, all cDNA underwent a first 18-cycle PCR with the universal primers M1SS and BC2_uni_R. As for the original processing: Normalization of each sample was performed by random selection of 1 million high-quality reads, each carrying a distinct molecular identifier. Reads with shared molecular identifiers were discarded instead of being binned into consensus sequences. MiTCR, with a Q25 quality threshold and the strictest error-elimination algorithm, was used for CDR3 identification, clonotype clustering and error correction. A nonparametric unseen species model with Euler transformation was used to estimate lower-bound total TCR beta diversity. TCRdb's own reprocessing of the public reads used fastp at Q25 and MiXCR and kept productive beta chains. Here each entry gathers all rows of one CDR3 protein and keeps the most common genes and DNA. What appears here as the V and J calls and clone size reflects TCRdb's work, not the paper's. The sample table holds roughly 800,000 distinct CDR3 sequences, of which less than 70% were seen once. Roughly two fifths of the sample is taken by the ten largest.

Note on this clonotype: Its cognate antigen has yet to be identified. No qualities accompany the bases; no much larger clone lies one base away.

The rearrangement joined TRBV20-1 to TRBJ1-6, and TRBD1 aligns with 9 junction nucleotides. The specimen was blood. The receptor comes from a man older than 75 in good health. The sequenced DNA: TGCAGTGCTAGCAAAAAAACAGGGGGCGTTAAAAATTCACCCCTCCACTTT. Protein translation: CSASKKTGGVKNSPLHF.